A selection of T cell receptor beta chains follows, all from one sample in a study of blood T cells in healthy people across ages. TCRdb ran MiXCR on the 5' RACE reads and lists one entry per CDR3 protein. The sample lists around 2 million distinct CDR3 sequences, about 39% occurring once. The sample consisted of blood. The receptors originated from a human donor in good health. Each CDR3 is given without its conserved first and last residue. Rows give clone size only sometimes, using once, few, many, or a class for an expanded clone.

j_call: TRBJ2-5; v_call: TRBV20-1; clone_size: few; cdr3_aa: SASAGSGGYQETQY
j_call: TRBJ2-1; v_call: TRBV2; clone_size: .; cdr3_aa: ASSDGRGAYETQF
j_call: TRBJ2-5; v_call: TRBV27; clone_size: .; cdr3_aa: ASSFLRTGQETQY
j_call: TRBJ1-5; v_call: TRBV20-1; clone_size: .; cdr3_aa: SARDSNGDQPQH
j_call: TRBJ2-7; v_call: TRBV12-3/TRBV12-4; clone_size: few; cdr3_aa: ASSLLGLGVYEQY
j_call: .; v_call: TRBV7-9; clone_size: few; cdr3_aa: ASSSASVYEQY
j_call: TRBJ1-2; v_call: TRBV24-1; clone_size: few; cdr3_aa: ATSDSWTDGYT
j_call: TRBJ1-2; v_call: TRBV10-3; clone_size: many; cdr3_aa: ATRTDINYGYT
j_call: TRBJ2-7; v_call: TRBV10-3; clone_size: few; cdr3_aa: AISLTPGRAHEQY
j_call: TRBJ2-1; v_call: TRBV20-1; clone_size: .; cdr3_aa: SANQGSYNEQF
j_call: TRBJ1-1; v_call: TRBV28; clone_size: .; cdr3_aa: ASSPGQGWDTEAF
j_call: TRBJ1-6; v_call: TRBV27; clone_size: .; cdr3_aa: ASSSGRASANSLLH
j_call: TRBJ1-2; v_call: TRBV29-1; clone_size: once; cdr3_aa: SVEPRGNNYGYT
j_call: TRBJ1-3; v_call: TRBV29-1; clone_size: .; cdr3_aa: SVVDSSGNTIY
j_call: TRBJ1-1; v_call: TRBV20-1; clone_size: few; cdr3_aa: SARDYQSEAF
j_call: TRBJ2-7; v_call: TRBV6-2/TRBV6-3; clone_size: many; cdr3_aa: ASSRRDYEQY
j_call: TRBJ2-7; v_call: TRBV6-1; clone_size: once; cdr3_aa: ASRDIGGRIYEQY
j_call: TRBJ2-2; v_call: TRBV9; clone_size: .; cdr3_aa: ASSVRGGGPTGELF
j_call: TRBJ1-4; v_call: TRBV2; clone_size: .; cdr3_aa: ASSPGGLGEKLF
j_call: TRBJ1-5; v_call: TRBV20-1; clone_size: .; cdr3_aa: SARDSGYGNQPQH
j_call: TRBJ2-7; v_call: TRBV19; clone_size: .; cdr3_aa: ASSMRGSSYEQY
j_call: TRBJ1-6; v_call: TRBV21-1; clone_size: .; cdr3_aa: ASSLVKLRDVNSPLH
j_call: TRBJ1-6; v_call: TRBV5-4; clone_size: .; cdr3_aa: ASSLYASPLH
j_call: TRBJ1-5; v_call: TRBV4-1; clone_size: .; cdr3_aa: ASSQQGGDQPQH
j_call: TRBJ2-7; v_call: TRBV5-1; clone_size: .; cdr3_aa: ASSSGDRGFYEQY
j_call: TRBJ1-5; v_call: TRBV9; clone_size: few; cdr3_aa: ASSVGAGVNQPQH
j_call: TRBJ2-7; v_call: TRBV6-6; clone_size: few; cdr3_aa: ASSYSLRSYEQY
j_call: TRBJ2-7; v_call: TRBV4-1; clone_size: many; cdr3_aa: ASSQDGYQGGSEQY
j_call: .; v_call: TRBV9; clone_size: .; cdr3_aa: ARSVGLATSYEQY
j_call: TRBJ2-5; v_call: TRBV6-2/TRBV6-3; clone_size: .; cdr3_aa: ASSSVGLQETQY
j_call: TRBJ2-7; v_call: TRBV10-2; clone_size: once; cdr3_aa: ASSELHWTSGTNQEAQY
j_call: TRBJ2-5; v_call: TRBV5-1; clone_size: few; cdr3_aa: ASQGRVQETQY
j_call: TRBJ1-1; v_call: TRBV28; clone_size: .; cdr3_aa: ASKFTGGAF
j_call: TRBJ1-5; v_call: TRBV11-2; clone_size: .; cdr3_aa: ASSGTGGRQPQH
j_call: TRBJ1-1; v_call: TRBV11-3; clone_size: .; cdr3_aa: ASSLPVGNTEAF
j_call: TRBJ2-5; v_call: TRBV7-9; clone_size: .; cdr3_aa: ASSLTRQGQETQY
j_call: TRBJ1-6; v_call: TRBV20-1; clone_size: few; cdr3_aa: SATYHGDYNSPLH
j_call: TRBJ2-5; v_call: TRBV7-2; clone_size: few; cdr3_aa: ASSSTALETQY
j_call: TRBJ2-1; v_call: TRBV28; clone_size: .; cdr3_aa: ASSFGDRGRNEQF
j_call: TRBJ2-3; v_call: TRBV7-2; clone_size: few; cdr3_aa: ASSLVGLAGGQADTQY
j_call: TRBJ2-1; v_call: TRBV7-3; clone_size: .; cdr3_aa: ASSLILAGYNEQF
j_call: TRBJ2-3; v_call: TRBV9; clone_size: .; cdr3_aa: ASSELPTDTQY
j_call: .; v_call: TRBV20-1; clone_size: once; cdr3_aa: SANTERKETQY
j_call: TRBJ2-7; v_call: TRBV4-2; clone_size: .; cdr3_aa: ASSQAGDGPYEQY
j_call: TRBJ2-5; v_call: TRBV5-1; clone_size: once; cdr3_aa: ASSLLSHQETQY
j_call: TRBJ2-7; v_call: TRBV20-1; clone_size: few; cdr3_aa: SAPKGQGSYEQY
j_call: TRBJ2-5; v_call: TRBV20-1; clone_size: many; cdr3_aa: SARNPIRVWETQY
j_call: TRBJ2-3; v_call: TRBV20-1; clone_size: .; cdr3_aa: SARSPDGTDTQY
j_call: TRBJ1-5; v_call: TRBV5-6; clone_size: once; cdr3_aa: ASSLKGEQFNQPQH
j_call: TRBJ1-1; v_call: TRBV4-3; clone_size: .; cdr3_aa: ASSQDWAGQNTEAF
j_call: TRBJ2-7; v_call: TRBV5-1; clone_size: .; cdr3_aa: ASSLVRGHEQY
j_call: TRBJ1-2; v_call: TRBV28; clone_size: .; cdr3_aa: ASSVSGQGAEYGYT